This TCR beta chain emerged from a study of beta chain features in type 1 diabetes (dated by TCRdb to the late 2010s). Background for the entire study: No differences in mean age, gender distribution, total cell number or subset yield were found between patients and healthy donors. A total of 107,917,701 sorted cells were examined across all samples, and RNA yield correlated strongly with the number of cells per subset. The study compared the TCRB repertoires of sorted circulating CD4+ T cell subsets in recently diagnosed type 1 diabetes patients with those in matched healthy donors. Whereas all 30 or so donors provided naive and central memory subsets, regulatory and stem cell-like memory subsets were isolated from just 8 patients and about 8 healthy donors. The study at large found these results: Because the HLA sub-analyses included only small numbers of individuals, any influence of HLA type on TCRB rearrangement was left unresolved. PCR might favor shorter templates, but patient and control samples were amplified and corrected together, so any skew would affect both groups equally. Type 1 diabetes patients showed a moderate but significant shortening of TCRB CDR3 length in all four CD4+ subsets. Because cDNA was sequenced instead of genomic DNA, highly expressing activated cells could be over-represented, though the groups showed no difference in activation or CD3 levels. Naive, central memory and regulatory TCRB repertoires appeared to be more similar among patients than among healthy donors. Patients with type 1 diabetes made fewer insertions and deleted more nucleotides at VDJ recombination sites, implying thymic rearrangement abnormalities.

V lost 3 bases and J lost 1 base, and the count of bases not matched to a germline gene is 9. CDR1 and CDR2 were assigned from the germline V gene as SGHRS and YFSETQ. Including the terminal cysteine and phenylalanine, the CDR3 comprises 16 residues. The DNA shown is the 48-base CDR3, in frame from base 1. Each donor gave one peripheral blood draw, roughly 110 mL on average, collected into heparinised tubes. A BD FACSAria II was used to sort naive, central memory, regulatory and stem cell-like memory CD4+ T cells with a panel that included CD45RO, CCR7, CD25, CD127, CD95 and CD27. Purity was above 98% for every sorted population. PBMCs were separated immediately by Lymphoprep density gradient centrifugation and were stained directly, without being cultured. So that batch effects would be minimized, each experiment stained and sorted samples in pairs, pairing one healthy donor with one patient. This clone occurred a few times. Its antigen is currently not known. No base-level quality is on record; no much larger clone is a single base apart.

The entire amount of isolated RNA was reverse transcribed using the High Capacity cDNA Reverse Transcription Kit, so the sequenced TCRB transcripts were expressed ones. Deep immunoSEQ sequencing was performed on naive, central memory and regulatory T cell samples, with an average of roughly 4 million total reads per sample. After sorted cells were lysed in RLT buffer, RNA was extracted with DNase-treated RNeasy Micro or Mini kits, with the choice depending on cell number. To prevent cross-contamination, each cell subset was processed individually, whereas patient and healthy donor samples were processed jointly. Using the immunoSEQ multiplex PCR, TCRB sequences were amplified from cDNA into 87-bp fragments spanning the CDR3 region. The amplicons were sequenced using the Illumina HiSeq platform. From the authors' description of their analysis: Synthetic template baselines were used to correct PCR bias computationally, reads within Hamming distance 2 were collapsed together, and singletons that could not be merged were discarded. Reads were aligned against IMGT so that V, D and J genes, CDR3 length and insertions or deletions at six rearrangement sites could be assigned. Within each subset, clonotype counts were normalized to sorted cell number, after which true diversity and Gini coefficients were computed with the tcR R package. The overlap coefficient, calculated on TCRB nucleotide sequences, was used to quantify repertoire sharing. Entries here come from immuneACCESS through TCRdb and include only in-frame sequences with V and J called. Some clones fail to appear in such tables; in the studies checked, an unresolved V gene covers under half of the shortfall, and the cause of the remainder is unknown. For V, J and clone size, that table is used; D and trimming come from the DNA. This sample gives 200,000 to 250,000 clones in total; approximately 11% of them show up just once. Of the sample, approximately 1.3% is held by the ten largest clones.

The TCR sequence derives from a man between 18 and 35 years old in good health. The chain joins TRBV5-1 to TRBJ2-5, and TRBD1 matches 7 of the central bases. The source material was central memory CD4+ T cells from blood. The DNA sequence follows: TGCGCCAGCAGCTCACAGGGACAGCAGATCCAAGAGACCCAGTACTTC. Translated, it reads CASSSQGQQIQETQYF.